A selection of T cell receptor beta chains follows, all from one sample in a study of blood T cell repertoires in COVID-19. TCRdb's table, derived via immunoSEQ multiplex PCR, lists solely in-frame clones and lacks some. The data contain approximately 260,000 clones, more than 70% of them singletons. Sequencing input: peripheral blood. Receptors were obtained from a woman aged 40 to 55 who had recovered from COVID-19. Both conserved end residues are part of each CDR3. Fields, in order: J gene, D gene, clone size, V gene, CDR3 protein, CDR3 DNA. The D gene is left open where the match is weak. Rows give clone size only sometimes, using once, few, many, or a class for an expanded clone.

J gene: TRBJ2-5; D gene: .; clone size: .; V gene: TRBV2; CDR3 protein: CASSGLRTQETQYF; CDR3 DNA: TGTGCCAGCAGCGGGTTACGGACACAAGAGACCCAGTACTTC
J gene: TRBJ2-6; D gene: .; clone size: .; V gene: TRBV13; CDR3 protein: CASSYMGGRSLSGANVLTF; CDR3 DNA: TGTGCCAGCAGCTATATGGGGGGGCGGTCCCTCTCTGGGGCCAACGTCCTGACTTTC
J gene: TRBJ1-4; D gene: TRBD1; clone size: .; V gene: TRBV6-6; CDR3 protein: CASSPDRASEKLFF; CDR3 DNA: TGTGCCAGCAGTCCCGACAGGGCCAGTGAAAAACTGTTTTTT
J gene: TRBJ2-1; D gene: .; clone size: .; V gene: TRBV18; CDR3 protein: CASSPGRGSYNEQFF; CDR3 DNA: TGTGCCAGCTCGCCAGGCAGGGGCTCCTACAATGAGCAGTTCTTC
J gene: TRBJ2-2; D gene: TRBD1; clone size: .; V gene: TRBV7-9; CDR3 protein: CASSPGQGNTGELFF; CDR3 DNA: TGTGCCAGCAGCCCGGGACAGGGGAACACCGGGGAGCTGTTTTTT
J gene: TRBJ2-1; D gene: TRBD2; clone size: .; V gene: TRBV7-9; CDR3 protein: CASSPIWTSGHNEQFF; CDR3 DNA: TGTGCCAGCAGCCCTATCTGGACTAGCGGCCACAATGAGCAGTTCTTC
J gene: TRBJ2-7; D gene: .; clone size: .; V gene: TRBV5-1; CDR3 protein: CASSTPGTVYEQYF; CDR3 DNA: TGCGCCAGCAGCACACCGGGAACGGTTTATGAGCAGTACTTC
J gene: TRBJ2-3; D gene: TRBD2; clone size: .; V gene: TRBV3-1/TRBV3-2; CDR3 protein: CASSPRGGYRSTDTQYF; CDR3 DNA: TGTGCCAGCAGCCCCCGGGGAGGGTATCGAAGCACAGATACGCAGTATTTT
J gene: TRBJ2-2; D gene: TRBD2; clone size: .; V gene: TRBV9; CDR3 protein: CASSVVDSGSVDTGELFF; CDR3 DNA: TGTGCCAGCAGCGTAGTTGATAGCGGGAGCGTGGACACCGGGGAGCTGTTTTTT
J gene: TRBJ2-1; D gene: .; clone size: .; V gene: TRBV19; CDR3 protein: CASRSTSSKNEQFF; CDR3 DNA: TGTGCCAGTAGGTCAACTAGCTCAAAAAATGAGCAGTTCTTC
J gene: TRBJ2-5; D gene: .; clone size: .; V gene: TRBV28; CDR3 protein: CASSLTQETQYF; CDR3 DNA: TGTGCCAGCAGTTTAACTCAAGAGACCCAGTACTTC
J gene: TRBJ1-6; D gene: TRBD1; clone size: .; V gene: TRBV6-2/TRBV6-3; CDR3 protein: CASSRDRVNSPLHF; CDR3 DNA: TGTGCCAGCAGCCGGGACAGGGTAAATTCACCCCTCCACTTT
J gene: TRBJ1-3; D gene: TRBD1; clone size: .; V gene: TRBV13; CDR3 protein: CASSLVGGQDYNTIYF; CDR3 DNA: TGTGCCAGCAGCTTAGTAGGGGGACAGGACTACAACACCATATATTTT
J gene: TRBJ2-2; D gene: .; clone size: .; V gene: TRBV5-1; CDR3 protein: CASSLVTGNTGELFF; CDR3 DNA: TGCGCCAGCAGCTTGGTGACAGGGAACACCGGGGAGCTGTTTTTT
J gene: TRBJ2-3; D gene: .; clone size: once; V gene: TRBV25-1; CDR3 protein: CASSLPMGGTATDTQYF; CDR3 DNA: TGTGCCAGCAGTCTTCCTATGGGGGGTACGGCCACAGATACGCAGTATTTT
J gene: TRBJ2-7; D gene: .; clone size: .; V gene: TRBV7-2; CDR3 protein: CASSLELGDSYEQYF; CDR3 DNA: TGTGCCAGCAGCTTAGAGTTAGGGGATAGCTACGAGCAGTACTTC
J gene: TRBJ1-4; D gene: TRBD1; clone size: once; V gene: TRBV7-2; CDR3 protein: CASSLDNQGALTEKLFF; CDR3 DNA: TGTGCCAGCAGCTTAGACAACCAGGGGGCGCTTACCGAAAAACTGTTTTTT
J gene: TRBJ2-1; D gene: TRBD2; clone size: .; V gene: TRBV25-1; CDR3 protein: CASSEWGTSGGGNEQFF; CDR3 DNA: TGTGCCAGCAGTGAATGGGGGACTAGCGGGGGAGGCAATGAGCAGTTCTTC
J gene: TRBJ1-2; D gene: TRBD1; clone size: .; V gene: TRBV7-2; CDR3 protein: CASSSADRAGYTF; CDR3 DNA: TGTGCCAGCAGCTCTGCTGACAGGGCCGGCTACACCTTC
J gene: TRBJ2-5; D gene: TRBD1; clone size: .; V gene: TRBV27; CDR3 protein: CASSWAGGLARETQYF; CDR3 DNA: TGTGCCAGCAGTTGGGCAGGGGGCCTAGCTAGAGAGACCCAGTACTTC
J gene: TRBJ2-4; D gene: TRBD1; clone size: .; V gene: TRBV6-1; CDR3 protein: CASSEMGQAKNIQYF; CDR3 DNA: TGTGCCAGCAGTGAAATGGGACAGGCCAAAAACATTCAGTACTTC
J gene: TRBJ2-2; D gene: TRBD2; clone size: .; V gene: TRBV11-3; CDR3 protein: CASGGAGTRKRGTGELFF; CDR3 DNA: TGTGCCAGCGGGGGAGCGGGAACCAGGAAAAGAGGGACCGGGGAGCTGTTTTTT
J gene: TRBJ2-7; D gene: TRBD2; clone size: .; V gene: TRBV3-1/TRBV3-2; CDR3 protein: CASSQDLGTGGRQYF; CDR3 DNA: TGTGCCAGCAGCCAAGATCTTGGGACGGGAGGGAGGCAGTACTTC
J gene: TRBJ2-7; D gene: TRBD1; clone size: .; V gene: TRBV5-1; CDR3 protein: CASSLATGWNYEQYF; CDR3 DNA: TGCGCCAGCAGCTTGGCGACAGGGTGGAACTACGAGCAGTACTTC
J gene: TRBJ1-4; D gene: .; clone size: .; V gene: TRBV6-2/TRBV6-3; CDR3 protein: CASSYSRGYLELFF; CDR3 DNA: TGTGCCAGCAGTTACTCGCGGGGTTATCTGGAACTGTTTTTT
J gene: TRBJ2-3; D gene: .; clone size: .; V gene: TRBV3-1/TRBV3-2; CDR3 protein: CASSQDGNTQYF; CDR3 DNA: TGTGCCAGCAGCCAAGACGGTAATACGCAGTATTTT
J gene: TRBJ2-7; D gene: TRBD2; clone size: .; V gene: TRBV5-1; CDR3 protein: CASSFTSGKDYEQYF; CDR3 DNA: TGCGCCAGCAGCTTCACTAGCGGTAAAGACTACGAGCAGTACTTC
J gene: TRBJ2-1; D gene: TRBD2; clone size: .; V gene: TRBV6-2/TRBV6-3; CDR3 protein: CASSYEAGGSYNEQFF; CDR3 DNA: TGTGCCAGCAGTTACGAAGCGGGAGGATCCTACAATGAGCAGTTCTTC
J gene: TRBJ2-5; D gene: .; clone size: .; V gene: TRBV19; CDR3 protein: CASSIGRGSEETQYF; CDR3 DNA: TGTGCCAGTAGTATAGGGAGGGGATCCGAAGAGACCCAGTACTTC
J gene: TRBJ2-7; D gene: TRBD1; clone size: few; V gene: TRBV16; CDR3 protein: CASSQPGTGTYEQYF; CDR3 DNA: TGTGCCAGCAGCCAGCCCGGGACAGGGACCTACGAGCAGTACTTC
J gene: TRBJ1-6; D gene: .; clone size: once; V gene: TRBV29-1; CDR3 protein: CSVRQESSYNSPLHF; CDR3 DNA: TGCAGCGTAAGACAGGAGAGCTCCTATAATTCACCCCTCCACTTT
J gene: TRBJ2-1; D gene: TRBD2; clone size: .; V gene: TRBV5-4; CDR3 protein: CASSRGLAVNNEQFF; CDR3 DNA: TGTGCCAGCAGCCGGGGACTAGCGGTTAACAATGAGCAGTTCTTC
J gene: TRBJ1-1; D gene: .; clone size: once; V gene: TRBV19; CDR3 protein: CASSTRGGTEAFF; CDR3 DNA: TGTGCCAGTAGTACTCGGGGGGGCACTGAAGCTTTCTTT
J gene: TRBJ1-6; D gene: .; clone size: .; V gene: TRBV30; CDR3 protein: CAWSRRMAGDSPLHF; CDR3 DNA: TGTGCCTGGAGTAGAAGAATGGCAGGGGACTCACCCCTCCACTTT
J gene: TRBJ2-7; D gene: TRBD2; clone size: .; V gene: TRBV11-1; CDR3 protein: CASSLIASGGYEQYF; CDR3 DNA: TGTGCCAGCAGCTTAATCGCTAGCGGGGGATACGAGCAGTACTTC
J gene: TRBJ2-1; D gene: TRBD2; clone size: .; V gene: TRBV3-1/TRBV3-2; CDR3 protein: CASSQDLAGDSLTYNEQFF; CDR3 DNA: TGTGCCAGCAGCCAAGACCTAGCGGGGGACTCTCTAACCTACAATGAGCAGTTCTTC
J gene: TRBJ2-5; D gene: TRBD1; clone size: few; V gene: TRBV16; CDR3 protein: CASSRDRSETQYF; CDR3 DNA: TGTGCCAGCAGCCGGGACAGGTCGGAGACCCAGTACTTC
J gene: TRBJ2-5; D gene: TRBD2; clone size: .; V gene: TRBV7-2; CDR3 protein: CASSWGGETQYF; CDR3 DNA: TGTGCCAGCAGCTGGGGGGGGGAGACCCAGTACTTC
J gene: TRBJ2-5; D gene: .; clone size: .; V gene: TRBV29-1; CDR3 protein: CSVGGQQETQYF; CDR3 DNA: TGCAGCGTAGGTGGACAACAAGAGACCCAGTACTTC
J gene: TRBJ2-1; D gene: .; clone size: .; V gene: TRBV30; CDR3 protein: CAWSVHGGDNEQFF; CDR3 DNA: TGTGCCTGGAGTGTACATGGAGGGGACAATGAGCAGTTCTTC
J gene: TRBJ2-7; D gene: .; clone size: .; V gene: TRBV19; CDR3 protein: CASSMRDLSYEQYF; CDR3 DNA: TGTGCCAGTAGTATGCGGGACCTCTCCTACGAGCAGTACTTC
J gene: TRBJ1-1; D gene: TRBD1; clone size: .; V gene: TRBV18; CDR3 protein: CASSPQTGGTEAFF; CDR3 DNA: TGTGCCAGCTCACCCCAGACAGGGGGCACTGAAGCTTTCTTT
J gene: TRBJ1-2; D gene: .; clone size: once; V gene: TRBV27; CDR3 protein: CASSFNSANYGYTF; CDR3 DNA: TGTGCCAGCAGTTTCAATAGTGCTAACTATGGCTACACCTTC
J gene: TRBJ1-2; D gene: TRBD1; clone size: once; V gene: TRBV5-6; CDR3 protein: CASSGPGQGVWGYTF; CDR3 DNA: TGTGCCAGCAGCGGACCGGGACAGGGGGTGTGGGGCTACACCTTC
J gene: TRBJ1-6; D gene: .; clone size: .; V gene: TRBV18; CDR3 protein: CASSPGDNPHNSPLHF; CDR3 DNA: TGTGCCAGCTCACCCGGGGACAATCCTCATAATTCACCCCTCCACTTT
J gene: TRBJ2-7; D gene: .; clone size: .; V gene: TRBV24-1; CDR3 protein: CATSDPGQGGYEQYF; CDR3 DNA: TGTGCCACCAGTGACCCCGGACAAGGGGGTTACGAGCAGTACTTC
J gene: TRBJ1-5; D gene: TRBD1; clone size: .; V gene: TRBV6-1; CDR3 protein: CASSENRGGQPQHF; CDR3 DNA: TGTGCCAGCAGTGAAAACAGGGGAGGCCAGCCCCAGCATTTT